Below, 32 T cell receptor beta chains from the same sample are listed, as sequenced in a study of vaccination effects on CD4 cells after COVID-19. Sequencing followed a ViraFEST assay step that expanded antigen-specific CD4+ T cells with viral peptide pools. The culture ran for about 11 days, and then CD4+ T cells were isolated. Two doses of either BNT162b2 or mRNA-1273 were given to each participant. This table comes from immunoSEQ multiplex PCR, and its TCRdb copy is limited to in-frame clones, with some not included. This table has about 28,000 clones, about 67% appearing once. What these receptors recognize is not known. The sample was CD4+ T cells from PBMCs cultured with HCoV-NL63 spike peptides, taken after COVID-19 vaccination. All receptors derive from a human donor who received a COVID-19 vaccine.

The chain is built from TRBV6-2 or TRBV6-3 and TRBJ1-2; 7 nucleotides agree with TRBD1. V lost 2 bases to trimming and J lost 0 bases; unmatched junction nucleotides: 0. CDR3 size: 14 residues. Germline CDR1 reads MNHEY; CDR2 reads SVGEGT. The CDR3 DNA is TGTGCCAGCAGTTACGACAGGGCTAACTATGGCTACACCTTC. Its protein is CASSYDRANYGYTF.

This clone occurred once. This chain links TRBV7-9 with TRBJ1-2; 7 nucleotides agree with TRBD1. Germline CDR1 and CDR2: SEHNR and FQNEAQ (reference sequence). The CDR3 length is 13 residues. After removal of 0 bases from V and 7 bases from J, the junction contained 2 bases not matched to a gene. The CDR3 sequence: CASSLAAGGGYTF. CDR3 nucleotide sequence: TGTGCCAGCAGCTTAGCGGCAGGGGGTGGCTACACCTTC.

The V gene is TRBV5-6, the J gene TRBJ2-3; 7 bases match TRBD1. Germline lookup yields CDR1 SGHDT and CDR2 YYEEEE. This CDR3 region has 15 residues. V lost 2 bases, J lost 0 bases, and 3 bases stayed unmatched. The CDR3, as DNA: TGTGCCAGCAGCTTCAGGGACAGAAGCACAGATACGCAGTATTTT. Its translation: CASSFRDRSTDTQYF.

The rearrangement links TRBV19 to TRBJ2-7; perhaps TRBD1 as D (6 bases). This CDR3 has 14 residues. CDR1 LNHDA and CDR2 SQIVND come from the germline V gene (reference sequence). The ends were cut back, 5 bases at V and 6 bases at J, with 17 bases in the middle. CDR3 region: CASSLGQIPGEQYF. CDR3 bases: TGTGCCAGTAGTCTAGGACAGATACCAGGCGAGCAGTACTTC.

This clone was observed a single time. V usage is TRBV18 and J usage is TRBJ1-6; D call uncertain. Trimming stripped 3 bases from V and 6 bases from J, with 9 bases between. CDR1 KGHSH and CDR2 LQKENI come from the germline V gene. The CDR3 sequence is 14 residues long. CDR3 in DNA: TGTGCCAGCTCACCCGACATGACTAATTCACCCCTCCACTTT. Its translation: CASSPDMTNSPLHF.

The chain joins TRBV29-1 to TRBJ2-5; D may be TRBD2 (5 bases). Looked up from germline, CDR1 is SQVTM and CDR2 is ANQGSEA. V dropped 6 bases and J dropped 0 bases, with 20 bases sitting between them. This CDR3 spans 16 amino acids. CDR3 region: CSVVPISGSYQETQYF. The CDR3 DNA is TGCAGCGTCGTCCCCATCTCGGGGAGCTACCAAGAGACCCAGTACTTC.

CDR3 DNA sequence: TGCGCCAGCAGCCCTCAGCGGGCGCGAGAGACCCAGTACTTC. This sequence encodes CASSPQRARETQYF. This sequence joins TRBV4-1 and TRBJ2-5; D possibly corresponds to TRBD2 (6 bases). This CDR3 contains 14 residues. Germline CDR1 and CDR2: MGHRA and YSYEKL. V was trimmed by 4 bases and J by 4 bases, leaving 13 bases between them.

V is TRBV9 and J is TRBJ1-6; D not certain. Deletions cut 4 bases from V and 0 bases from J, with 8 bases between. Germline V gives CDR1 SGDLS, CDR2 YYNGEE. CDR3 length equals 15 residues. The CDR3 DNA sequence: TGTGCCAGCAGCCCCGGGAGCTCCTATAATTCACCCCTCCACTTT. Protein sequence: CASSPGSSYNSPLHF.

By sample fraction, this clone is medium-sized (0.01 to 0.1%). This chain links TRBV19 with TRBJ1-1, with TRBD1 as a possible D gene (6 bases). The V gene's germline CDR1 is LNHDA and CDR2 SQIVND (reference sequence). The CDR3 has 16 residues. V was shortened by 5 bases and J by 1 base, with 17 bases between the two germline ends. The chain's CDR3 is CASSFRQVRSNTEAFF. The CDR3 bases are TGTGCCAGTAGTTTCCGACAGGTTAGATCGAACACTGAAGCTTTCTTT.

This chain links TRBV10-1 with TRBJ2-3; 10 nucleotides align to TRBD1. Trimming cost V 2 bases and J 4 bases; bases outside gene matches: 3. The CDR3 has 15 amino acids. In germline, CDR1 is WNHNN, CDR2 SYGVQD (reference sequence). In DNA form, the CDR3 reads TGCGCCAGCAGTGAGGAAGGACAGGGGGCAGATACGCAGTATTTT. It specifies CASSEEGQGADTQYF.

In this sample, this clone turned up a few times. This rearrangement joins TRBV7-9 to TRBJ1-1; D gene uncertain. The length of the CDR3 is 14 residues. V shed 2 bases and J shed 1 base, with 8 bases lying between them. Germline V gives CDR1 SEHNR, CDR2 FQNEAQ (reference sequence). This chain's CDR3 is CASSLLGRNTEAFF. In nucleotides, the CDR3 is TGTGCCAGCAGCTTACTGGGCAGGAACACTGAAGCTTTCTTT.

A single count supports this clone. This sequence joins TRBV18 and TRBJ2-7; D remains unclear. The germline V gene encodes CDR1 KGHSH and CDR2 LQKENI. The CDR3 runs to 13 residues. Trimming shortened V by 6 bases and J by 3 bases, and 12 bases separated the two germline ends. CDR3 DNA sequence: TGTGCCAGCTCTCCCGCGCCGGGCTACGAGCAGTACTTC. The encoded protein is CASSPAPGYEQYF.

CDR3 DNA sequence: TGTGCCAGCAGCCGACAGGGCGGAGATGGCTACACCTTC. Its protein product is CASSRQGGDGYTF. The chain has TRBV25-1 and TRBJ1-2; 7 nucleotides align to TRBD1. The CDR3 runs to 13 residues. J was trimmed by 6 bases and V by 6 bases; bases with no gene match: 7. Germline CDR1 MGHDK, CDR2 SYGVNS.

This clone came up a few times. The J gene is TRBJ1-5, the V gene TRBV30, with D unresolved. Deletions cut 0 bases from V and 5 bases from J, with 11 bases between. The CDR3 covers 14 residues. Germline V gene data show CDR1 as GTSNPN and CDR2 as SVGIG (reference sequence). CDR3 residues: CAWSVLRSHQPQHF. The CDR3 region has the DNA TGTGCCTGGAGTGTACTTAGGTCCCATCAGCCCCAGCATTTT.

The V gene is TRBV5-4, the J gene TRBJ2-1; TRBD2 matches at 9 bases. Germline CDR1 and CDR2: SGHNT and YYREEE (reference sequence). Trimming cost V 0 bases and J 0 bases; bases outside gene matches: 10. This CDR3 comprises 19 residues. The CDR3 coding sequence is TGTGCCAGCAGCTTGGGGCTAGCGGGGCCTCAAAGCTCCTACAATGAGCAGTTCTTC. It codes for CASSLGLAGPQSSYNEQFF.

Written as DNA, the CDR3 is TGTGCCAGCAGCTTAGGCCAGGGTGTAAAGACCCAGTACTTC. Its translation: CASSLGQGVKTQYF. The chain links TRBV11-1 to TRBJ2-5; TRBD1 is a possible D gene (5 bases). V was cut by 1 base and J by 6 bases, with 12 bases left in between. This CDR3 is built from 14 residues. Germline assignment: CDR1 SGHAT and CDR2 FQDESV (reference sequence).

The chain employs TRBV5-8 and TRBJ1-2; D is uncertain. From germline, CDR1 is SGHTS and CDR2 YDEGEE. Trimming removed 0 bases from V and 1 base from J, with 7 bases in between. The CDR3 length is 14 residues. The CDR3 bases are TGTGCCAGCAGCTTGGCCATCTTTAACTATGGCTACACCTTC. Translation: CASSLAIFNYGYTF.

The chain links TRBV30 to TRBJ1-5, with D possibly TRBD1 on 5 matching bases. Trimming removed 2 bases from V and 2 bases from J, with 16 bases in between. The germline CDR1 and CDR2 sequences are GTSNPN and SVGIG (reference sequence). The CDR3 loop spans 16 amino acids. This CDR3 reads CAWSFQGISGNQPQHF. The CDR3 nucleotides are TGTGCCTGGAGTTTCCAGGGAATATCGGGCAATCAGCCCCAGCATTTT. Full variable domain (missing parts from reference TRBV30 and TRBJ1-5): SQTIHQWPATLVQPVGSPLSLECTVEGTSNPNLYWYRQAAGRGLQLLFYSVGIGQISSEVPQNLSASRPQDRQFILSSKKLLLSDSGFYLCAWSFQGISGNQPQHFGDGTRLSIL.

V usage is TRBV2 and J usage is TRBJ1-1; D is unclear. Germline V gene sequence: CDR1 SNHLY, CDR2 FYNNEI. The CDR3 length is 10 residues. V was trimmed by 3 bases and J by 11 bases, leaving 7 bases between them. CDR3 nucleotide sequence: TGTGCCAGCAGTGACATCCAGGCTTTCTTT. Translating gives CASSDIQAFF.

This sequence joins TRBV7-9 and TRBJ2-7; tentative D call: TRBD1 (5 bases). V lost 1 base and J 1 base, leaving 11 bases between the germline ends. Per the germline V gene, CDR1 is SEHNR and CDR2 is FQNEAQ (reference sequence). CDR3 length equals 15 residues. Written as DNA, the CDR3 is TGTGCCAGCAGCTTAGGGCAGGGTCAATCCTACGAGCAGTACTTC. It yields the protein CASSLGQGQSYEQYF.

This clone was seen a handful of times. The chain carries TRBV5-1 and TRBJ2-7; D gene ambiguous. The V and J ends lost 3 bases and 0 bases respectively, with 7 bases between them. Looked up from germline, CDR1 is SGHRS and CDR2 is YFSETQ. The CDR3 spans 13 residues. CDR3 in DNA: TGCGCCAGCAGCTCAATTACCTCCTACGAGCAGTACTTC. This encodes CASSSITSYEQYF.

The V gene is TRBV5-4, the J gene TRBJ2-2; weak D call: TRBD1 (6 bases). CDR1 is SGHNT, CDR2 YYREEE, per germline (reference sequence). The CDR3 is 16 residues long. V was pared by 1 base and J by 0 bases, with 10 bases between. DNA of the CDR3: TGTGCCAGCAGCTTGCTGACAGGAGCGAACACCGGGGAGCTGTTTTTT. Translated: CASSLLTGANTGELFF.

CDR3 sequence (DNA): TGTGCCAGCAGGGGTGAGTGGACTGAAGCTTTCTTT. Translated, it gives CASRGEWTEAFF. V usage is TRBV6-5 and J usage is TRBJ1-1; D is uncertain. CDR1 is MNHEY and CDR2 is SVGAGI in the germline V gene. This CDR3 has 12 amino acids. V was clipped by 6 bases and J by 5 bases, with 10 bases between them.

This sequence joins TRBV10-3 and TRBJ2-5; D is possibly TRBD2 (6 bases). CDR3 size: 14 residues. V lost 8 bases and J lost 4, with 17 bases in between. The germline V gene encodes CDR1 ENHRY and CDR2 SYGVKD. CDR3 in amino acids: CAIFVRRDSETQYF. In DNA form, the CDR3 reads TGTGCCATCTTCGTCAGGCGGGACTCAGAGACCCAGTACTTC.

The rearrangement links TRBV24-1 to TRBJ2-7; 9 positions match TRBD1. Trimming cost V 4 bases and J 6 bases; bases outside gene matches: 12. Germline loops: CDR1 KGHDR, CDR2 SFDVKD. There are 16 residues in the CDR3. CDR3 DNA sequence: TGTGCCACCAGTGACCCCGGGACAGGGCCGCTCTGCGAGCAGTACTTC. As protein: CATSDPGTGPLCEQYF.

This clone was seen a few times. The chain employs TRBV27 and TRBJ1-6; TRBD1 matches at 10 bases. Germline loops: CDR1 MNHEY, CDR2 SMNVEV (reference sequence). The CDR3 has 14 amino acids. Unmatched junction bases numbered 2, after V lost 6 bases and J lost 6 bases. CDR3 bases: TGTGCCAGCAGGGGACAGGGGAGTAATTCACCCCTCCACTTT. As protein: CASRGQGSNSPLHF.

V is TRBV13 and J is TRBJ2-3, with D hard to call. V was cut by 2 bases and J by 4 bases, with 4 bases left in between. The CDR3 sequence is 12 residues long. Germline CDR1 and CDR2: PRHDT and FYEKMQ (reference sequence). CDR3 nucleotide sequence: TGTGCCAGCAGCTTATATTCAGATACGCAGTATTTT. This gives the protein CASSLYSDTQYF.

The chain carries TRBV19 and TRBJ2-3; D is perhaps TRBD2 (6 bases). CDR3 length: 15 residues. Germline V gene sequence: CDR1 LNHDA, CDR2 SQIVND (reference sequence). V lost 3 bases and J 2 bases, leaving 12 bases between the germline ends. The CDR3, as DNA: TGTGCCAGTAGTATGGGCGGGGTTACCACAGATACGCAGTATTTT. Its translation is CASSMGGVTTDTQYF.

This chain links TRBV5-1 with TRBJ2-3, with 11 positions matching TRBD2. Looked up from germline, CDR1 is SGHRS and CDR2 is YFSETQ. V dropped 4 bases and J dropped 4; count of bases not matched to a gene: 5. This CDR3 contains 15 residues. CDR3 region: CASSVAGGSPDTQYF. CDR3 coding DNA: TGCGCCAGCAGCGTAGCGGGAGGGTCTCCAGATACGCAGTATTTT. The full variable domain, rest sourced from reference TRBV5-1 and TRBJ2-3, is KAGVTQTPRYLIKTRGQQVTLSCSPISGHRSVSWYQQTPGQGLQFLFEYFSETQRNKGNFPGRFSGRQFSNSRSEMNVSTLELGDSALYLCASSVAGGSPDTQYFGPGTRLTVL.

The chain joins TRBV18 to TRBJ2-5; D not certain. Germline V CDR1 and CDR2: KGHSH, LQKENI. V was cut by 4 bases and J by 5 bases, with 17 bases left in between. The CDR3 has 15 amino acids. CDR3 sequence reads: CASSRNQDLGETQYF. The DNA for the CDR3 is TGTGCCAGCTCACGAAACCAGGACCTCGGGGAGACCCAGTACTTC.

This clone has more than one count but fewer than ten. The CDR3: CASSQQGSTNTEAFF. CDR3 bases: TGTGCCAGCAGCCAGCAGGGTTCCACGAACACTGAAGCTTTCTTT. This chain links TRBV4-2 with TRBJ1-1; maybe TRBD1 (5 bases). V was pared by 3 bases and J by 1 base, with 12 bases between. CDR1 is LGHNA, CDR2 YNFKEQ, per germline. This CDR3 is built from 15 residues.

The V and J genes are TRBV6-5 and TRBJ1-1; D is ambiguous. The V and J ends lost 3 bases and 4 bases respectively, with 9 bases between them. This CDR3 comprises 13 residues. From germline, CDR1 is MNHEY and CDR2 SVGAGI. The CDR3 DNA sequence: TGTGCCAGCAGTTATTTCCTCGCCACTGAAGCTTTCTTT. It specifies CASSYFLATEAFF.